This T cell receptor beta chain originates from a study of OX40 agonist ivuxolimab in advanced cancers. Study-wide context: Ivuxolimab, an antibody that agonizes OX40 (CD134), was administered to the patients.

Assay: immunoSEQ multiplex PCR; the TCRdb copy retains only in-frame clones and omits some. The sample has about 72,000 clones; 89% are singletons. Study outcomes and limitations: Expanded clones were, on average, more numerous among CD8+ T cells than CD4+. Low normalized clonal expansion also occurred in some nonresponding patients.

Details on this clone: The antigen remains undetermined.

Looked up from germline, CDR1 is SQVTM and CDR2 is ANQGSEA. This CDR3 is 14 amino acids long. Unmatched junction bases numbered 7, after V lost 4 bases and J lost 4 bases. The TCR comes from an adult with an advanced solid tumor such as melanoma, head and neck, liver or kidney cancer. Sequenced material: CD4+ or CD8+ T cells sorted from blood, taken in a trial of the OX40 agonist ivuxolimab. The V call is TRBV29-1, the J call TRBJ1-2, with 9 bases lining up with TRBD1. CDR3 region: CSVGGGQGTYGYTF. CDR3 in DNA: TGCAGCGTTGGTGGTGGACAGGGGACCTATGGCTACACCTTC.